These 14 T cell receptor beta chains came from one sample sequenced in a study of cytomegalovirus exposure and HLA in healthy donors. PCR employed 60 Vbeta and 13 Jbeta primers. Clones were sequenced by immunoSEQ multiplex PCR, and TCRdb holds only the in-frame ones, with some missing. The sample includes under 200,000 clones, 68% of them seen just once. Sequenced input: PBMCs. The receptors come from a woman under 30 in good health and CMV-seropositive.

The CDR3 bases are TGTGCCAGCAGCGTAACAGGGCAGGATAATTCACCCCTCCACTTT. It yields the protein CASSVTGQDNSPLHF. This chain links TRBV9 with TRBJ1-6, with D perhaps TRBD1 (6 bases). The CDR3 extends over 15 amino acids. From germline, CDR1 is SGDLS and CDR2 YYNGEE. Trimming pared 1 base from V and 5 bases from J, leaving 10 bases between.

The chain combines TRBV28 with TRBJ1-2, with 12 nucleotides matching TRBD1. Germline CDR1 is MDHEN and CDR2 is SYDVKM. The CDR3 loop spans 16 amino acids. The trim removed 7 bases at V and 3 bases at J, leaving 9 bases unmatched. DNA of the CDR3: TGTGCCAGCACCTCGGGACAGGGGGCTCTGGACTATGGCTACACCTTC. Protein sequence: CASTSGQGALDYGYTF.

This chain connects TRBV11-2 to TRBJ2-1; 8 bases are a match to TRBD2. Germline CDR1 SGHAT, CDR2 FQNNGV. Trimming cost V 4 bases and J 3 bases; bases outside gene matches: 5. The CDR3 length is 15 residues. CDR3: CASSSAGTSYNEQFF. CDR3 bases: TGTGCCAGCAGCTCTGCTGGGACTAGCTACAATGAGCAGTTCTTC.

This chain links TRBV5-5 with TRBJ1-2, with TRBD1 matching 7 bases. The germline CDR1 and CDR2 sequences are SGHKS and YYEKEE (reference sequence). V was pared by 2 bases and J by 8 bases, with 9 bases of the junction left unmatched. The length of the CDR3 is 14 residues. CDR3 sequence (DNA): TGTGCCAGCAGCTTCCCCACCGAAGGGGGCGGCTACACCTTC. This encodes CASSFPTEGGGYTF.

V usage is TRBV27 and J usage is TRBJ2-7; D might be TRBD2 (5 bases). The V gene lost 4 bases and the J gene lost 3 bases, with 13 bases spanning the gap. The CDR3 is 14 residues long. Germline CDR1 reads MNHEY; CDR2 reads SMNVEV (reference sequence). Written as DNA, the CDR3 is TGTGCCAGCAGTTGGTCCACGGGAATCTACGAGCAGTACTTC. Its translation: CASSWSTGIYEQYF.

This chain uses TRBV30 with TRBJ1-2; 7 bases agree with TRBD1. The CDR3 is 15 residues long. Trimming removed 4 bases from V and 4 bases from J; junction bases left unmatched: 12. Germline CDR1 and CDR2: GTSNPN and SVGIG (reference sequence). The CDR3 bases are TGTGCCTGGAAGACCCCCGGGACAGCCAGCTATGGCTACACCTTC. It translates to CAWKTPGTASYGYTF.

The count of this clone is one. CDR3 sequence: CASTPYAGNEQFF. In DNA, the CDR3 is TGTGCCAGTACCCCATATGCGGGAAATGAGCAGTTCTTC. The rearrangement uses TRBV19 and TRBJ2-1; D may be TRBD2 (6 bases). Germline loops: CDR1 LNHDA, CDR2 SQIVND (reference sequence). V shed 7 bases and J shed 7 bases, with 14 bases lying between them. The CDR3 is 13 residues long.

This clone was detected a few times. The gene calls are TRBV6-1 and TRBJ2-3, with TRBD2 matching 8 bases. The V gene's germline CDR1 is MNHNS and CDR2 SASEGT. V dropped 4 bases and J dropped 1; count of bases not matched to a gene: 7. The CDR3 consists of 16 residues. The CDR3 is CASSVSGGPRTDTQYF. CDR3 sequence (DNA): TGTGCCAGCAGTGTGAGCGGGGGCCCCCGCACAGATACGCAGTATTTT.

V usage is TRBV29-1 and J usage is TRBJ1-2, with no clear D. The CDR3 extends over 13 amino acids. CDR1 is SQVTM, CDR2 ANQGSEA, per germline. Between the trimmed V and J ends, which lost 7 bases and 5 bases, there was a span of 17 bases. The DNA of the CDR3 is TGCAGCGCCACGAGGAGTTTCCGGTATGGCTACACCTTC. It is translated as CSATRSFRYGYTF.

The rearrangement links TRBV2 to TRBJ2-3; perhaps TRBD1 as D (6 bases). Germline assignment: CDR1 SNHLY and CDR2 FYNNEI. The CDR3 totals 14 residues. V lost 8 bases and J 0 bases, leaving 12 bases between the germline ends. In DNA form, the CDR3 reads TGTGCCAGCCTCCGACAGGCTAGCACAGATACGCAGTATTTT. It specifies CASLRQASTDTQYF.

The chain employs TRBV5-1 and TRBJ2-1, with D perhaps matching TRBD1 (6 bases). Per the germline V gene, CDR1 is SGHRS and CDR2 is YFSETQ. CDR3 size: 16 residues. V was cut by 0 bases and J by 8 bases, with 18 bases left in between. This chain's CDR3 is CASSLGAPGDRDEQFF. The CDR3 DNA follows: TGCGCCAGCAGCTTGGGGGCCCCAGGGGATCGCGATGAGCAGTTCTTC.

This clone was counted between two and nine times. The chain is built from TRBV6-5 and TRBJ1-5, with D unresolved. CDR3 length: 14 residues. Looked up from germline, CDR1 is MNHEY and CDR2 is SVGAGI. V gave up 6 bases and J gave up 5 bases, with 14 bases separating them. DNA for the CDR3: TGTGCCAGCAGCCCAACGGTAGTCCATCAGCCCCAGCATTTT. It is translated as CASSPTVVHQPQHF.

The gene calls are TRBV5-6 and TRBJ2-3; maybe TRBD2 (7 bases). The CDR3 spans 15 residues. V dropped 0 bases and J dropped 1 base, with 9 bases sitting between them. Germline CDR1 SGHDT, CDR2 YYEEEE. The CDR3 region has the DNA TGTGCCAGCAGCTTGGAAGGGGGGGGCACAGATACGCAGTATTTT. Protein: CASSLEGGGTDTQYF.

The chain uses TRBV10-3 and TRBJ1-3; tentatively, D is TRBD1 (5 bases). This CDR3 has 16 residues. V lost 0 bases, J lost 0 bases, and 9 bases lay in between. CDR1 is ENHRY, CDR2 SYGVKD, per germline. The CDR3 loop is CAISESTDGSGNTIYF. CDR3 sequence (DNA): TGTGCCATCAGTGAGTCGACAGATGGCTCTGGAAACACCATATATTTT.